What follows is one T cell receptor beta chain and its context. No antigen is known for it. PCR was performed using 60 Vbeta and 13 Jbeta primers. Data came from immunoSEQ multiplex PCR; TCRdb stores just in-frame clones and leaves some out. The table shows fewer than 250,000 clones, with over 75% occurring only once. Germline V lookup: CDR1 SGHVS, CDR2 FNYEAQ. The CDR3 spans 14 residues. V dropped 5 bases and J dropped 4; count of bases not matched to a gene: 7. This specimen belongs to a study of cytomegalovirus exposure and HLA in healthy donors. Study-wide results and caveats: A few chains linked to CMV were shown in vitro to be specific for CMV antigens. As was reported, the classifier diagnosed cytomegalovirus status with high specificity and sensitivity. Likely technical artifact: a cluster of highly shared sequence variants. In presence/absence analyses, roughly uniform sequencing depth across donors was assumed.

Source material: PBMCs. The genes are TRBV7-6 and TRBJ1-1; TRBD1 matches at 7 bases. This receptor was identified in a girl aged 2-10 years in good health and CMV-seronegative. CDR3: CASSVGGTATEAFF. For the CDR3, the DNA is TGTGCCAGCAGCGTAGGCGGGACAGCCACTGAAGCTTTCTTT.